The 21 T cell receptor beta chains given below trace back to one sample, sequenced in a study of technical replicates of blood from a few donors. Some clones are missing from TCRdb's copy, which holds only in-frame ones; the method was immunoSEQ multiplex PCR. The sample consists of 80,000 or so clones, around 96% of them appearing once. Sequenced: T cells isolated from PBMCs. The receptors come from a human donor in good health.

CDR3 DNA: TGTGCCAGCTCACCTTCTATCGGACTTCAGGAGCCCCAGCATTTT. Translating it yields CASSPSIGLQEPQHF. This chain links TRBV18 with TRBJ1-5; no firm D call. V lost 3 bases, J lost 8 bases, and 17 bases lay in between. In germline, CDR1 is KGHSH, CDR2 LQKENI. CDR3 length equals 15 residues.

The DNA of the CDR3 is TGTGCCACCAATGAACGTGACAGGGCCTCCTACAATGAGCAGTTCTTC. As protein: CATNERDRASYNEQFF. The rearrangement links TRBV28 to TRBJ2-1; 7 positions match TRBD1. V was clipped by 10 bases and J by 0 bases; unmatched bases: 12. Germline lookup yields CDR1 MDHEN and CDR2 SYDVKM. This CDR3 comprises 16 residues.

The rearrangement joins TRBV6-1 to TRBJ2-5; 8 bases align to TRBD2. Germline CDR1 MNHNS, CDR2 SASEGT. This CDR3 region has 16 residues. The trim removed 2 bases at V and 1 base at J, leaving 6 bases unmatched. The CDR3 loop is CASSETRGAFQETQYF. The DNA for the CDR3 is TGTGCCAGCAGTGAAACGCGGGGGGCGTTCCAAGAGACCCAGTACTTC.

The V gene is TRBV19, the J gene TRBJ2-2; 7 bases align to TRBD1. V lost 5 bases to trimming and J lost 6 bases; unmatched junction nucleotides: 9. The CDR3 sequence is 15 residues long. From germline, CDR1 is LNHDA and CDR2 SQIVND (reference sequence). Here the CDR3 reads CASSPKGQVPGELFF. CDR3 DNA sequence: TGTGCCAGTAGTCCAAAAGGACAGGTTCCCGGGGAGCTGTTTTTT.

The chain joins TRBV19 to TRBJ1-5; TRBD1 agrees at 8 bases. The CDR3 sequence is 15 residues long. J gave up 4 bases and V 3 bases, and 5 bases lay outside the gene matches. Looked up from germline, CDR1 is LNHDA and CDR2 is SQIVND (reference sequence). The CDR3 loop reads CASSMLQGGNQPQHF. DNA for the CDR3: TGTGCCAGTAGTATGCTACAGGGGGGTAATCAGCCCCAGCATTTT.

The J gene is TRBJ2-1, the V gene TRBV5-1, with TRBD2 matching over 8 bases. The V segment lost 5 bases and the J segment 3 bases; nucleotides outside the gene matches: 10. The CDR3 has 16 residues. CDR1 and CDR2 (germline): SGHRS, YFSETQ. The CDR3 DNA sequence: TGCGCCAGCAGGAGGCTTCTCAGCGGGGGCTACAATGAGCAGTTCTTC. Translation: CASRRLLSGGYNEQFF.

As DNA, the CDR3 is TGCGCCAGCAGCTTGGCCACCGGGACAGGGGGCTACGAGCAGTACTTC. Translated, it gives CASSLATGTGGYEQYF. The chain employs TRBV5-1 and TRBJ2-7, with TRBD1 matching over 11 bases. The CDR3 length is 16 residues. The V segment lost 0 bases and the J segment 3 bases; nucleotides outside the gene matches: 5. Germline values: CDR1 SGHRS, CDR2 YFSETQ. Combining the CDR3 with reference TRBV5-1 and TRBJ2-7 gives the whole variable domain KAGVTQTPRYLIKTRGQQVTLSCSPISGHRSVSWYQQTPGQGLQFLFEYFSETQRNKGNFPGRFSGRQFSNSRSEMNVSTLELGDSALYLCASSLATGTGGYEQYFGPGTRLTVT.

The genes are TRBV19 and TRBJ1-2, with D hard to call. The length of the CDR3 is 13 residues. V lost 5 bases, J lost 3 bases, and 10 bases lay in between. Germline loops: CDR1 LNHDA, CDR2 SQIVND (reference sequence). For the CDR3, the DNA is TGTGCCAGTAGTCGGGGTATTGACTATGGCTACACCTTC. Protein product: CASSRGIDYGYTF.

The CDR3 region is CASSAGRWNTGELFF. CDR3 coding DNA: TGTGCCAGCAGTGCGGGCCGATGGAACACCGGGGAGCTGTTTTTT. The chain employs TRBV6-5 and TRBJ2-2; TRBD2 is a possible D gene (5 bases). The CDR3 contains 15 residues. Germline V gene data show CDR1 as MNHEY and CDR2 as SVGAGI. Trimming took off 5 bases at V and 1 base at J, with 11 bases between the two ends.

This chain links TRBV5-4 with TRBJ1-2, with D maybe TRBD1 (5 bases). The CDR3 totals 15 residues. CDR1 and CDR2 (germline): SGHNT, YYREEE (reference sequence). V lost 4 bases to trimming and J lost 4 bases, with 17 bases between them. The CDR3 nucleotides read TGTGCCAGCAGCCCTGACTTCAGGGCTGTCTATGGCTACACCTTC. Translation: CASSPDFRAVYGYTF.

This clone was seen a single time. J is TRBJ2-1 and V is TRBV12-5; weak D call: TRBD1 (6 bases). CDR3 size: 17 residues. The ends were cut back, 6 bases at V and 3 bases at J, with 21 bases in the middle. CDR1 LGHNT and CDR2 FRNRAP come from the germline V gene. CDR3 in amino acids: CASGLQDRQGFYNEQFF. The DNA of the CDR3 is TGTGCTAGTGGCCTACAGGACAGACAAGGGTTCTACAATGAGCAGTTCTTC.

This clone appeared a single time. V and J are TRBV4-1 and TRBJ2-7; TRBD1 might be the D (7 bases). This CDR3 region has 17 residues. V lost 2 bases and J lost 6, with 23 bases in between. The germline gives CDR1 MGHRA, CDR2 YSYEKL. The CDR3 reads CASSQPSLAGGPGEQYF. The CDR3 DNA follows: TGCGCCAGCAGCCAACCATCGCTCGCAGGGGGGCCCGGCGAGCAGTACTTC.

The CDR3 region has the DNA TGTGCCAGCAGCTTACGGTGGGAGCTCCGGGCGACTAGCGGGAGGCAGACCCAGTACTTC. It encodes CASSLRWELRATSGRQTQYF. V is TRBV13 and J is TRBJ2-5; 13 bases match TRBD2. V lost 2 bases, J lost 6 bases, and 18 bases stayed unmatched. Germline V lookup: CDR1 PRHDT, CDR2 FYEKMQ (reference sequence). The CDR3 has 20 amino acids.

V and J are TRBV6-5 and TRBJ2-5, with D perhaps matching TRBD1 (5 bases). Trimming stripped 7 bases from V and 4 bases from J, with 13 bases between. CDR1 and CDR2 (germline): MNHEY, SVGAGI. This CDR3 has 13 residues. CDR3 residues: CASTGPDRETQYF. The CDR3 DNA reads as TGTGCCAGCACCGGACCAGACAGAGAGACCCAGTACTTC.

This chain joins TRBV29-1 and TRBJ2-3; 14 nucleotides align to TRBD2. The germline V gene has CDR1 SQVTM and CDR2 ANQGSEA. Trimming removed 6 bases from V and 5 bases from J; junction bases left unmatched: 1. This CDR3 is 13 amino acids long. The CDR3 coding sequence is TGCAGCGTCGGGACTAGCGGGAGAGATACGCAGTATTTT. Amino acids: CSVGTSGRDTQYF.

The chain has TRBV28 and TRBJ1-5; a weak D match, TRBD1 (5 bases). Trimming pared 5 bases from V and 3 bases from J, leaving 11 bases between. CDR3 size: 14 residues. Looked up from germline, CDR1 is MDHEN and CDR2 is SYDVKM. CDR3 sequence: CASSRRQNNQPQHF. CDR3 sequence (DNA): TGTGCCAGCAGTCGGAGACAGAACAATCAGCCCCAGCATTTT.

The rearrangement links TRBV6-6 to TRBJ1-4; no firm D call. The CDR3 is 16 residues long. Germline V gene lookup returns CDR1 MNHNY and CDR2 SVGAGI (reference sequence). Between the trimmed V and J ends, which lost 2 bases and 7 bases, there was a span of 17 bases. CDR3 residues: CASSYLGRETGEKLFF. The CDR3 DNA follows: TGTGCCAGCAGTTACCTGGGGAGGGAAACGGGTGAAAAACTGTTTTTT.

The chain couples TRBV5-8 to TRBJ2-7; 9 bases fit TRBD1. Trimming took 3 bases from V and 1 from J; bases not matched to a gene: 14. This CDR3 comprises 18 residues. In germline, CDR1 is SGHTS, CDR2 YDEGEE. The CDR3 DNA sequence: TGTGCCAGCAGCTCGCGGGGACAGGGAGTTGAGATTTCCTACGAGCAGTACTTC. Translated: CASSSRGQGVEISYEQYF.

CDR3 nucleotides: TGTGCCAGCAGGGGCCGGGACAGGGGGCACTATGGCTACACCTTC. It is translated as CASRGRDRGHYGYTF. This rearrangement joins TRBV6-5 to TRBJ1-2; TRBD1 matches 12 bases. V lost 6 bases and J lost 3; bases outside the gene matches: 5. CDR3 length: 15 amino acids. Germline V gene sequence: CDR1 MNHEY, CDR2 SVGAGI.

CDR3 nucleotides: TGTGCCAGCAGCACCGGTGGGGGCAACTATGGCTACACCTTC. It yields the protein CASSTGGGNYGYTF. The chain has TRBV5-6 and TRBJ1-2; D is perhaps TRBD1 (6 bases). Trimming stripped 4 bases from V and 2 bases from J, with 12 bases between. CDR3 length: 14 amino acids. Germline V CDR1 and CDR2: SGHDT, YYEEEE.

V is TRBV28 and J is TRBJ1-1; D not resolved. Germline-derived CDR1 and CDR2 are MDHEN and SYDVKM. V was trimmed by 6 bases and J by 2 bases, leaving 10 bases between them. The CDR3 is 13 residues long. This CDR3 is CASSPDTNTEAFF. CDR3 in DNA: TGTGCCAGCAGCCCTGACACCAACACTGAAGCTTTCTTT.